This passage covers 3 T cell receptor beta chains from one sample sequenced in a study of T-cell memory formation after mild COVID-19. TCRdb reanalysed the 5' RACE reads using MiXCR and keeps one entry per CDR3 protein. The profile shows about 270,000 distinct CDR3 sequences, over 15% of them singletons. The specimen sequenced was PBMCs or a T cell subset sorted from them (not recorded which). The receptors were gathered from an adult woman who had mild COVID-19 (a few samples of this study predate the infection). Cell type and time point are not known.

This clonotype turned up a few times. This chain uses TRBV7-2 with TRBJ2-3, with 7 bases identical to TRBD1. The germline V gene has CDR1 SGHTA and CDR2 FQGNSA. Unmatched junction bases numbered 9, after V lost 10 bases and J lost 2 bases. The CDR3 length is 14 residues. The chain's CDR3 is CATARGTYTDTQYF. Here the CDR3 DNA reads TGTGCCACCGCCAGGGGGACATACACAGATACGCAGTATTTT.

There are a few counts of this clonotype. The CDR3 DNA is TGCGCCAGCAGCTTAGGTCAGGGGCACCTTGGCGACGAGCAGTACTTC. Protein product: CASSLGQGHLGDEQYF. The chain joins TRBV5-1 to TRBJ2-7; D is possibly TRBD1 (6 bases). V lost 2 bases and J lost 5, with 20 bases in between. CDR1 and CDR2 (germline): SGHRS, YFSETQ. This CDR3 region has 16 residues.

This clonotype was observed a handful of times. The CDR3 sequence: CAISDTQGVYGYTF. As DNA, the CDR3 is TGTGCCATCAGTGACACCCAGGGAGTCTATGGCTACACCTTC. The gene calls are TRBV10-3 and TRBJ1-2; tentative D call: TRBD1 (5 bases). Germline CDR1 and CDR2: ENHRY and SYGVKD. The CDR3 sequence is 14 residues long. Trimming removed 3 bases at V and 4 bases at J, with 12 bases between.